The 19 T cell receptor beta chains given below trace back to one sample, sequenced in a study of radiotherapy plus CTLA-4 blockade in lung cancer. TCRdb's table, derived via immunoSEQ multiplex PCR, lists solely in-frame clones and lacks some. The sample holds 40,000 or so clones; around 79% are singletons and the top ten take 8.9%. Sequences were derived from peripheral blood, sampled from a patient treated with radiotherapy plus ipilimumab. All receptors derive from a human donor with non-small cell lung cancer who had stable disease on radiotherapy plus ipilimumab.

The CDR3 DNA follows: TGTGCCAGCAGTGACAGGGTCCAGCCCCAATATGGCTACACCTTC. It codes for CASSDRVQPQYGYTF. This chain links TRBV2 with TRBJ1-2; TRBD1 might be the D (5 bases). The germline CDR1 and CDR2 sequences are SNHLY and FYNNEI. V dropped 3 bases and J dropped 5 bases, with 16 bases sitting between them. The CDR3 contains 15 residues.

The rearrangement links TRBV5-4 to TRBJ2-7; D remains unclear. Germline V gene lookup returns CDR1 SGHNT and CDR2 YYREEE (reference sequence). Trimming left V 1 base short and J 4 bases short, with 9 bases between. The length of the CDR3 is 13 residues. This CDR3 is CASSLMAAYEQYF. The DNA of the CDR3 is TGTGCCAGCAGCTTGATGGCAGCTTACGAGCAGTACTTC. The full variable domain, in which reference TRBV5-4 and TRBJ2-7 provide the parts outside the CDR3, is ETGVTQSPTHLIKTRGQQVTLRCSSQSGHNTVSWYQQALGQGPQFIFQYYREEENGRGNFPPRFSGLQFPNYSSELNVNALELDDSALYLCASSLMAAYEQYFGPGTRLTVT.

This chain connects TRBV9 to TRBJ2-1; 8 bases align to TRBD1. Germline CDR1 reads SGDLS; CDR2 reads YYNGEE. This CDR3 comprises 14 residues. V dropped 4 bases and J dropped 6; count of bases not matched to a gene: 6. CDR3 bases: TGTGCCAGCAGCCCTCAGACAGGGGTCAATGAGCAGTTCTTC. Translation: CASSPQTGVNEQFF. Together with reference TRBV9 and TRBJ2-1, the CDR3 gives the full variable domain: DSGVTQTPKHLITATGQRVTLRCSPRSGDLSVYWYQQSLDQGLQFLIQYYNGEERAKGNILERFSAQQFPDLHSELNLSSLELGDSALYFCASSPQTGVNEQFFGPGTRLTVL.

The chain combines TRBV7-9 with TRBJ2-7, with D perhaps given as TRBD1 or TRBD2 (5 bases each). The CDR3 runs 14 residues. Trimming shortened V by 3 bases and J by 4 bases, and 13 bases separated the two germline ends. The germline CDR1 and CDR2 sequences are SEHNR and FQNEAQ (reference sequence). In nucleotides, the CDR3 is TGTGCCAGCAGCTTTCTCGGGACGGAGTACGAGCAGTACGTC. It translates to CASSFLGTEYEQYV.

This clone appeared once. CDR3 bases: TGTGCCAGCAGCACACTCCGGGACAGTCATAATTCACCCCTCCACTTT. It codes for CASSTLRDSHNSPLHF. This sequence joins TRBV7-8 and TRBJ1-6; 7 nucleotides line up with TRBD1. Germline values: CDR1 SGHVS, CDR2 FQNEAQ. The ends lost 5 bases at V and 5 bases at J; junction bases unmatched: 9. This CDR3 region has 16 residues.

The rearrangement joins TRBV9 to TRBJ2-3; D is unresolved. This CDR3 is 15 amino acids long. Germline CDR1 reads SGDLS; CDR2 reads YYNGEE. Between the trimmed V and J ends, which lost 0 bases and 4 bases, there was a span of 12 bases. In DNA, the CDR3 is TGTGCCAGCAGCGTAGCGACGCAGTTCGCAGATACGCAGTATTTT. This codes for CASSVATQFADTQYF.

This chain links TRBV5-1 with TRBJ1-1; D uncertain. The CDR3 totals 13 residues. Looked up from germline, CDR1 is SGHRS and CDR2 is YFSETQ. Trimming removed 4 bases at V and 7 bases at J, with 14 bases between. In DNA, the CDR3 is TGCGCCAGCAGCCTGCTAGGTCCCGGTGAAGCTTTCTTT. The encoded protein is CASSLLGPGEAFF.

The chain links TRBV28 to TRBJ2-7, with D perhaps matching TRBD1 (7 bases). V lost 10 bases to trimming and J lost 0 bases, with 13 bases between them. Germline values: CDR1 MDHEN, CDR2 SYDVKM. The CDR3 is made up of 13 amino acids. Written as DNA, the CDR3 is TGTGCCACCAGGGGGGCGGTCTCCTACGAGCAGTACTTC. Residues: CATRGAVSYEQYF. Based on the CDR3 plus reference TRBV28 and TRBJ2-7, the full variable domain is DVKVTQSSRYLVKRTGEKVFLECVQDMDHENMFWYRQDPGLGLRLIYFSYDVKMKEKGDIPEGYSVSREKKERFSLILESASTNQTSMYLCATRGAVSYEQYFGPGTRLTVT.

For the CDR3, the DNA is TGTGCCAGCACTCCCGCTAACTATGGCTACACCTTC. Residues: CASTPANYGYTF. The chain combines TRBV7-2 with TRBJ1-2, with D unresolved. The germline CDR1 and CDR2 sequences are SGHTA and FQGNSA. The CDR3 extends over 12 amino acids. Trimming pared 7 bases from V and 0 bases from J, leaving 6 bases between. The full variable domain, with the rest looked up from reference TRBV7-2 and TRBJ1-2, is GAGVSQSPSNKVTEKGKDVELRCDPISGHTALYWYRQSLGQGLEFLIYFQGNSAPDKSGLPSDRFSAERTGGSVSTLTIQRTQQEDSAVYLCASTPANYGYTFGSGTRLTVV.

This chain connects TRBV28 to TRBJ1-3, with 9 positions matching TRBD1. CDR1 is MDHEN, CDR2 SYDVKM, per germline. The V and J ends lost 2 bases and 0 bases, in that order; junction bases with no gene match: 11. The CDR3 extends over 19 amino acids. Here the CDR3 reads CASSLMGQGPDLSGNTIYF. The CDR3 bases are TGTGCCAGCAGTTTAATGGGACAGGGCCCGGATCTCTCTGGAAACACCATATATTTT. Supplemented by reference TRBV28 and TRBJ1-3, the full variable domain reads DVKVTQSSRYLVKRTGEKVFLECVQDMDHENMFWYRQDPGLGLRLIYFSYDVKMKEKGDIPEGYSVSREKKERFSLILESASTNQTSMYLCASSLMGQGPDLSGNTIYFGEGSWLTVV.

The chain has TRBV13 and TRBJ2-5; D unclear. There are 13 residues in the CDR3. The V gene's germline CDR1 is PRHDT and CDR2 FYEKMQ (reference sequence). The V and J ends lost 6 bases and 5 bases respectively, with 13 bases between them. CDR3 region: CASRSRVWETQYF. DNA for the CDR3: TGTGCCAGCAGGTCTAGGGTATGGGAGACCCAGTACTTC.

The chain employs TRBV4-3 and TRBJ1-1; D is undetermined. V was trimmed by 0 bases and J by 8 bases, leaving 7 bases between them. Germline CDR1 LGHNA, CDR2 YSLEER. The CDR3 runs to 12 residues. The CDR3 protein is CASSQEDGEAFF. CDR3 nucleotide sequence: TGCGCCAGCAGCCAAGAGGATGGGGAAGCTTTCTTT.

The gene calls are TRBV29-1 and TRBJ1-1; TRBD1 might be the D (6 bases). Trimming stripped 1 base from V and 6 bases from J, with 9 bases between. The CDR3 is 12 amino acids. Germline CDR1 and CDR2: SQVTM and ANQGSEA. The CDR3 nucleotides are TGCAGCGTTGAAGCCGGGGGCGCTGAAGCTTTCTTT. Protein: CSVEAGGAEAFF.

The V gene is TRBV6-6, the J gene TRBJ1-2; 10 bases fit TRBD1. Unmatched junction bases numbered 5, after V lost 6 bases and J lost 1 base. The germline CDR1 and CDR2 sequences are MNHNY and SVGAGI (reference sequence). CDR3 size: 15 residues. This chain's CDR3 is CASREGTGDNYGYTF. The CDR3 DNA follows: TGTGCCAGCAGGGAAGGGACAGGGGATAACTATGGCTACACCTTC.

V and J are TRBV29-1 and TRBJ1-1; D not resolved. Trimming stripped 1 base from V and 2 bases from J, with 8 bases between. Germline V gene sequence: CDR1 SQVTM, CDR2 ANQGSEA. This CDR3 contains 13 residues. CDR3 in DNA: TGCAGCGTTGAAGCAGCGGTCAACACTGAAGCTTTCTTT. The encoded protein is CSVEAAVNTEAFF.

This clone was seen more than once but under ten times. This sequence joins TRBV4-1 and TRBJ2-3; D perhaps matches TRBD1 (6 bases). The length of the CDR3 is 16 residues. The germline gives CDR1 MGHRA, CDR2 YSYEKL. Between the trimmed V and J ends, which lost 0 bases and 4 bases, there was a span of 14 bases. CDR3 in DNA: TGCGCCAGCAGCCAAGATTGGGGGCGCGCGGCAGATACGCAGTATTTT. This codes for CASSQDWGRAADTQYF.

This chain uses TRBV11-2 with TRBJ2-3; 7 bases agree with TRBD1. The CDR3 has 15 residues. Germline trimming cut 5 bases from V and 3 bases from J; bases unmatched to any gene: 8. Per the germline V gene, CDR1 is SGHAT and CDR2 is FQNNGV. The CDR3 sequence: CASSLGATGTDTQYF. Written as DNA, the CDR3 is TGTGCCAGCAGCCTGGGCGCGACAGGGACAGATACGCAGTATTTT.

The chain joins TRBV7-3 to TRBJ1-1, with no clear D. This CDR3 comprises 15 residues. Deletions cut 0 bases from V and 1 base from J, with 9 bases between. Per germline, CDR1 SGHTA and CDR2 FQGTGA. CDR3 protein: CASSLTGRSNTEAFF. The CDR3 DNA is TGTGCCAGCAGCTTAACGGGGAGGTCGAACACTGAAGCTTTCTTT.

V and J are TRBV6-4 and TRBJ1-1, with D tentatively TRBD1 (5 bases). CDR3 length: 16 amino acids. The germline gives CDR1 MRHNA, CDR2 SNTAGT. V dropped 4 bases and J dropped 3 bases, with 18 bases sitting between them. CDR3: CASSVGGGAGYTEAFF. The CDR3 coding sequence is TGTGCCAGCAGTGTGGGGGGAGGGGCAGGATACACTGAAGCTTTCTTT.